The T cell receptor (beta chain) under discussion was sequenced for a study of T cells in Graves' hyperthyroidism and ophthalmopathy. Criteria for exclusion of patients were uncontrolled infection, other autoimmune disease, pregnancy or lactation. The study's findings and limits: Peripheral blood also featured most of the thyroid clonotypes expanded above 0.001.

Amplification targeted TCR beta CDR3 regions from RNA transcripts. First-round RT-PCR targeting the TCR CDR3 was performed with the HTBI primer set. TCRdb reprocessed the multiplex PCR reads via MiXCR and lists one record per CDR3 protein. This sample has approximately 100,000 distinct CDR3 sequences, with about 45% found just once. The germline CDR1 and CDR2 sequences are SNHLY and FYNNEI. The CDR3 runs to 13 residues. V was trimmed by 6 bases and J by 5 bases, leaving 14 bases between them. The table lists this clonotype with many counts. What it binds is not known. Sequencing input: blood. The TCR sequence derives from a man aged 40-49 years with Graves' hyperthyroidism. The chain carries TRBV2 and TRBJ2-7; tentatively, D is TRBD1 (6 bases). CDR3 DNA: TGTGCCAGCAGCGGACAGCCGCCCAACGAGCAGTACTTC. Translation: CASSGQPPNEQYF.